This entry lists 14 T cell receptor beta chains sequenced from one sample in a study of cytomegalovirus exposure and HLA in healthy donors. The primer mix had 60 Vbeta and 13 Jbeta primers. The assay was immunoSEQ multiplex PCR, and TCRdb's table has in-frame clones only and misses some. The sample contains around 96,000 clones, about 80% of which appear only once. Sequences were obtained from PBMCs. The receptor source for this set is a man aged 30 to 45 in good health and CMV-seropositive.

The chain is built from TRBV19 and TRBJ2-7; TRBD2 matches at 7 bases. Germline V gives CDR1 LNHDA, CDR2 SQIVND (reference sequence). The CDR3 runs to 15 residues. V lost 5 bases to trimming and J lost 4 bases; unmatched junction nucleotides: 11. The CDR3 is CASSGWAGEKYEQYF. As DNA, the CDR3 is TGTGCCAGTAGTGGCTGGGCGGGGGAGAAATACGAGCAGTACTTC.

The rearrangement joins TRBV7-9 to TRBJ2-3, with 8 bases that match TRBD1. The trim removed 6 bases at V and 2 bases at J, leaving 10 bases unmatched. The CDR3 loop spans 16 amino acids. Germline V gene sequence: CDR1 SEHNR, CDR2 FQNEAQ (reference sequence). The chain's CDR3 is CASRRGQGMNTDTQYF. In DNA, the CDR3 is TGTGCCAGCAGACGTGGACAGGGAATGAACACAGATACGCAGTATTTT.

The rearrangement uses TRBV4-1 and TRBJ2-1, with 7 bases matching TRBD2. The V and J ends lost 0 bases and 0 bases, in that order; junction bases with no gene match: 2. CDR1 is MGHRA, CDR2 YSYEKL, per germline. CDR3 length: 16 amino acids. CDR3 DNA sequence: TGCGCCAGCAGCCAAGAGACTAGCAGCTCCTACAATGAGCAGTTCTTC. The encoded protein is CASSQETSSSYNEQFF.

V gene TRBV15 combines with J gene TRBJ2-6, with TRBD1 as a possible D gene (5 bases). The germline V gene encodes CDR1 LNHNV and CDR2 YYDKDF (reference sequence). Trimming took off 9 bases at V and 0 bases at J, with 15 bases between the two ends. The CDR3 sequence is 16 residues long. The DNA of the CDR3 is TGTGCCACGGCCAGACAGTTCTACTCTGGGGCCAACGTCCTGACTTTC. Its protein is CATARQFYSGANVLTF.

Comments on this clone: Other DNA sequences within the sample encode an identical CDR3. The V and J genes are TRBV9 and TRBJ2-3; the match to TRBD2 covers 11 bases. Germline V gene data show CDR1 as SGDLS and CDR2 as YYNGEE. Germline trimming cut 0 bases from V and 3 bases from J; bases unmatched to any gene: 3. The CDR3 loop spans 16 amino acids. CDR3 DNA sequence: TGTGCCAGCAGCGTAGTAGCGGGGGGGCCTACAGATACGCAGTATTTT. Amino acid sequence: CASSVVAGGPTDTQYF.

The V and J genes are TRBV5-4 and TRBJ1-2; possibly TRBD1 for D (6 bases). Germline V gene data show CDR1 as SGHNT and CDR2 as YYREEE (reference sequence). The V and J ends lost 0 bases and 4 bases respectively, with 10 bases between them. This CDR3 has 14 residues. CDR3 sequence reads: CASSLAMTGYGYTF. CDR3 nucleotides: TGTGCCAGCAGCTTGGCCATGACAGGCTATGGCTACACCTTC.

The chain couples TRBV15 to TRBJ2-7; 7 nucleotides agree with TRBD1. The CDR3 runs to 17 residues. Unmatched junction bases numbered 11, after V lost 1 base and J lost 2 bases. Germline V gene data show CDR1 as LNHNV and CDR2 as YYDKDF (reference sequence). Written as DNA, the CDR3 is TGTGCCACCAGCAGAGGATTGGTACCCACAGGGGCCTACGAGCAGTACTTC. Protein: CATSRGLVPTGAYEQYF.

This clone was recorded once. This chain joins TRBV30 and TRBJ2-6; D is perhaps TRBD1 (6 bases). The CDR3 sequence is 14 residues long. The V end lost 5 bases, the J end lost 5 bases, and 13 bases lay between the germline ends. Germline lookup yields CDR1 GTSNPN and CDR2 SVGIG (reference sequence). The CDR3 loop is CAWGPGAWANVLTF. CDR3 nucleotides: TGTGCCTGGGGCCCAGGGGCCTGGGCCAACGTCCTGACTTTC.

The DNA of the CDR3 is TGTGCCAGCAGCGTAGACAGCTCTGGAAACACCATATATTTT. This codes for CASSVDSSGNTIYF. The gene calls are TRBV7-8 and TRBJ1-3; TRBD1 might be the D (5 bases). CDR1 is SGHVS and CDR2 is FQNEAQ in the germline V gene. With 5 bases removed from V and 0 bases from J, the gap between germline ends came to 8 bases. This CDR3 is 14 amino acids long.

V is TRBV5-1 and J is TRBJ2-2; TRBD2 might be the D (7 bases). The ends were cut back, 2 bases at V and 0 bases at J, with 14 bases in the middle. The CDR3 consists of 17 residues. From germline, CDR1 is SGHRS and CDR2 YFSETQ. In DNA, the CDR3 is TGCGCCAGCAGCTTCGCCCGGGGGGCCGCGAACACCGGGGAGCTGTTTTTT. As protein: CASSFARGAANTGELFF.

This chain connects TRBV7-2 to TRBJ2-7; TRBD2 matches at 8 bases. Germline V gives CDR1 SGHTA, CDR2 FQGNSA. Trimming at V came to 3 bases and at J to 3 bases, leaving 4 bases not matched to a gene. CDR3 length: 14 residues. The CDR3 sequence is CASSFISGDYEQYF. In nucleotides, the CDR3 is TGTGCCAGCAGCTTCATTAGCGGGGACTACGAGCAGTACTTC.

V usage is TRBV27 and J usage is TRBJ1-2; D not certain. V was pared by 3 bases and J by 6 bases, with 8 bases between. Looked up from germline, CDR1 is MNHEY and CDR2 is SMNVEV (reference sequence). The CDR3 sequence is 12 residues long. The CDR3 region has the DNA TGTGCCAGCAGTTTTTCGGGGAATGGCTACACCTTC. Translated: CASSFSGNGYTF.

Turning to this clone: The same CDR3 arises from other DNA sequences in this sample as well. The CDR3 loop reads CASSTGRRGGYTF. CDR3 sequence (DNA): TGTGCCAGCAGCACCGGTAGGAGGGGTGGCTACACCTTC. The rearrangement uses TRBV14 and TRBJ1-2; TRBD1 might be the D (5 bases). Trimming left V 5 bases short and J 7 bases short, with 14 bases between. CDR1 SGHDN and CDR2 FVKESK come from the germline V gene. The CDR3 length is 13 residues.

CDR3 in amino acids: CASSLARGGTDTQYF. Written as DNA, the CDR3 is TGTGCCAGCAGCTTAGCCCGAGGGGGAACAGATACGCAGTATTTT. The chain employs TRBV7-9 and TRBJ2-3, with D maybe TRBD1 (6 bases). The germline CDR1 and CDR2 sequences are SEHNR and FQNEAQ (reference sequence). There are 15 residues in the CDR3. Trimming left V 0 bases short and J 3 bases short, with 10 bases between.